This is a list of T cell receptor beta chains from one sample in a study of CD8+ T cells in alopecia areata. Libraries were prepared by immunoSEQ multiplex PCR; TCRdb keeps only in-frame clonotypes and omits some of them. Among some 210,000 clones listed, 50% to 65% were seen once. Sequenced here: CD4+ T cells sorted from blood, sampled at week 0. The receptors here all came from a human donor with alopecia areata. Both conserved end residues are part of each CDR3. The D gene is left open where the match is weak. Some rows have no size entry. The others give once, few or many, or a class for an expanded clone.

D gene: NA; J gene: TRBJ2-7; V gene: TRBV4-1; clone size: NA; CDR3 DNA: TGCGCCAGCAGCCAAGTTGCTAGCCGGGAGCAGTACTTC; CDR3 protein: CASSQVASREQYF
D gene: NA; J gene: TRBJ1-5; V gene: TRBV5-1; clone size: NA; CDR3 DNA: TGCGCCAGCAGCCCCGGTAGGCCTGGGGGCCCTTCTTATCAGCCCCAGCATTTT; CDR3 protein: CASSPGRPGGPSYQPQHF
D gene: TRBD1; J gene: TRBJ2-3; V gene: TRBV5-1; clone size: few; CDR3 DNA: TGCGCCAGCAGCTTGGACAGGGGAAGGGATACGCAGTATTTT; CDR3 protein: CASSLDRGRDTQYF
D gene: NA; J gene: TRBJ2-3; V gene: TRBV10-3; clone size: NA; CDR3 DNA: TGTGCCATCAGTGAGTCGATGACAACGGATACGCAGTATTTT; CDR3 protein: CAISESMTTDTQYF
D gene: TRBD1; J gene: TRBJ2-5; V gene: TRBV7-9; clone size: NA; CDR3 DNA: TGTGCCAGCAGCCCCCGGACAGGGGGGCAGACCCAGTACTTC; CDR3 protein: CASSPRTGGQTQYF
D gene: NA; J gene: TRBJ1-1; V gene: TRBV2; clone size: NA; CDR3 DNA: TGTGCCAGCAGTGAAGAGGGCGGCACTGAAGCTTTCTTT; CDR3 protein: CASSEEGGTEAFF
D gene: TRBD2; J gene: TRBJ2-7; V gene: TRBV2; clone size: few; CDR3 DNA: TGTGCCACCCAGGCGGGACTAGCGAACGAGCAGTACTTC; CDR3 protein: CATQAGLANEQYF
D gene: NA; J gene: TRBJ1-1; V gene: TRBV5-1; clone size: NA; CDR3 DNA: TGCGCCAGCAGCTTGGAAGGGCCTGAAGCTTTCTTT; CDR3 protein: CASSLEGPEAFF
D gene: NA; J gene: TRBJ2-7; V gene: TRBV29-1; clone size: NA; CDR3 DNA: TGCAGCGTTTGTGATAGGAGCTCCATCTACGAGCAGTACTTC; CDR3 protein: CSVCDRSSIYEQYF
D gene: NA; J gene: TRBJ1-2; V gene: TRBV10-3; clone size: NA; CDR3 DNA: TGTGCCATCAAACAACAGAATACTAACTATGGCTACACCTTC; CDR3 protein: CAIKQQNTNYGYTF
D gene: TRBD2; J gene: TRBJ2-1; V gene: TRBV27; clone size: few; CDR3 DNA: TGTGCCAGCAGTTCTCGACTAGCGGGCTCCTACAATGAGCAGTTCTTC; CDR3 protein: CASSSRLAGSYNEQFF
D gene: NA; J gene: TRBJ1-1; V gene: TRBV11-2; clone size: NA; CDR3 DNA: TGTGCCAGCAGCCCCGGGTCAGTAGCTTTCTTT; CDR3 protein: CASSPGSVAFF
D gene: TRBD2; J gene: TRBJ2-7; V gene: TRBV5-1; clone size: NA; CDR3 DNA: TGCGCCAGCAGCTTGGATAGCGGGGGCACCCCCTACGAGCAGTACTTC; CDR3 protein: CASSLDSGGTPYEQYF
D gene: NA; J gene: TRBJ2-3; V gene: TRBV18; clone size: many; CDR3 DNA: TGTGCCAGCTCACCTAGCACAGATACGCAGTATTTT; CDR3 protein: CASSPSTDTQYF
D gene: TRBD2; J gene: TRBJ2-1; V gene: TRBV4-2; clone size: NA; CDR3 DNA: TGTGCCAGCAGCCAAGGAACTAGCGTAGGATACAATGAGCAGTTCTTC; CDR3 protein: CASSQGTSVGYNEQFF